The 16 T cell receptor beta chains below were found in one sample sequenced in a study of tumor-infiltrating lymphocytes in primary liver carcinoma. Co-extraction of RNA and DNA was performed on roughly 17-32 mg of unsorted bulk tissue. A primer matching the constant region was used to make TCR beta cDNA from around 550 ng of total RNA. Library construction for TCR beta comprised three nested multiplex PCR rounds performed with slightly modified ARM-PCR. The study ran its first two PCR rounds for around 10 cycles each, using TRBV1-TRBV30 forward primers and a C-beta reverse primer. TCRdb re-called the multiplex PCR reads with MiXCR, one entry per CDR3 protein. The table has 60,000 to 90,000 distinct CDR3 sequences, roughly three quarters seen once. The specimen was liver tumor tissue from sampling region 4. The subset is: tumor region T4, right-lateral pole. The source of these receptors is a man between 40 and 49 years old with primary liver carcinoma and hepatitis B virus infection.

Details on this clonotype: At one end the junction does not follow the germline gene, possibly because of a read error. This chain's CDR3 is CSVEDVAGAPGKLSF. In DNA form, the CDR3 reads TGCAGCGTTGAAGACGTCGCGGGAGCCCCCGGGAAGCTGTCTTTT. The genes are TRBV29-1 and TRBJ2-2, with 7 bases matching TRBD2. The CDR3 covers 15 residues. Per the germline V gene, CDR1 is SQVTM and CDR2 is ANQGSEA.

Notes on this clonotype: A much larger clone lies a single base off, so this may be a read error. The rearrangement uses TRBV28 and TRBJ2-5; TRBD1 matches 8 bases. J gave up 5 bases and V 2 bases, and 4 bases lay outside the gene matches. The CDR3 is 14 residues long. The germline V gene encodes CDR1 MDHEN and CDR2 SYDVKM. As DNA, the CDR3 is TGTGCCAGCAGTTTACAGGGGGCCAGGGAGACCCAGTACTTC. Protein: CASSLQGARETQYF.

To note about this clonotype: One end of the junction does not line up with germline, which may come from a read error. The J gene is TRBJ2-3, the V gene TRBV24-1, with 8 bases lining up with TRBD2. This CDR3 comprises 18 residues. CDR1 is KGHDR, CDR2 SFDVKD, per germline. The CDR3 coding sequence is TGTGCCACCAGTAATTTCCCTCCGGGAGGGAGTAGCACAGATACGCAGTATTTT. Residues: CATSNFPPGGSSTDTQYF.

The sample holds a few counts of this clonotype. This may be a read error, as it is one base from a much larger clone. The chain is built from TRBV10-2 and TRBJ1-5; no definite D call. V lost 2 bases and J 11 bases, leaving 16 bases between the germline ends. Germline V gene sequence: CDR1 WSHSY, CDR2 SAAADI. The CDR3 totals 14 residues. For the CDR3, the DNA is TGCGCCAGCAGTGAGAGGACCGAATATCAATCCCAGCATTTT. Amino acid sequence: CASSERTEYQSQHF.

Comment on this clonotype: This may be a read error, as it is one base from a much larger clone. The chain's CDR3 is CVSRGADEQYF. Here the CDR3 DNA reads TGTGTCAGCAGGGGGGCGGATGAGCAGTACTTC. The chain links TRBV7-9 to TRBJ2-7, with D possibly matching TRBD1 (7 bases). Germline assignment: CDR1 SEHNR and CDR2 FQNEAQ (reference sequence). The CDR3 has 11 residues.

V and J are TRBV29-1 and TRBJ1-2; D remains unclear. Germline assignment: CDR1 SQVTM and CDR2 ANQGSEA. Trimming took off 6 bases at V and 4 bases at J, with 12 bases between the two ends. The CDR3 contains 12 residues. CDR3 sequence reads: CSVAENFYGYTF. In DNA form, the CDR3 reads TGCAGCGTCGCGGAGAACTTCTATGGCTACACCTTC. Looking up the rest from reference TRBV29-1 and TRBJ1-2 gives the full variable domain: SAVISQKPSRDICQRGTSLTIQCQVDSQVTMMFWYRQQPGQSLTLIATANQGSEATYESGFVIDKFPISRPNLTFSTLTVSNMSPEDSSIYLCSVAENFYGYTFGSGTRLTVV.

A few counts support this clonotype. Compared with germline, one end of the junction differs, possibly owing to a read error. This chain links TRBV29-1 with TRBJ1-2, with TRBD1 matching over 7 bases. Germline V gene data show CDR1 as SQVTM and CDR2 as ANQGSEA. This CDR3 spans 15 amino acids. The CDR3 DNA reads TGTGGCGTTGAAGGGGGCAGGGGCCAAAACTATGGCTACACCTTC. It is translated as CGVEGGRGQNYGYTF.

Concerning this clonotype: A much larger clone lies one base from this, so it may be a read error. The CDR3: CATRIGGQSYNEQFF. CDR3 nucleotides: TGTGCCACCAGGATTGGGGGACAGAGCTACAATGAGCAGTTCTTC. This chain joins TRBV24-1 and TRBJ2-1; TRBD1 matches 7 bases. From germline, CDR1 is KGHDR and CDR2 SFDVKD. Trimming removed 7 bases from V and 3 bases from J; junction bases left unmatched: 8. The CDR3 consists of 15 residues.

The chain's CDR3 is CLSRATTTNEKLFF. In DNA, the CDR3 is TGTCTCAGCAGGGCCACGACAACTAATGAAAAACTGTTTTTT. J is TRBJ1-4 and V is TRBV2; D is possibly TRBD1 (5 bases). Germline V gives CDR1 SNHLY, CDR2 FYNNEI. This CDR3 is built from 14 residues. Full variable domain (rest looked up from reference TRBV2 and TRBJ1-4): EPEVTQTPSHQVTQMGQEVILRCVPISNHLYFYWYRQILGQKVEFLVSFYNNEISEKSEIFDDQFSVERPDGSNFTLKIRSTKLEDSAMYFCLSRATTTNEKLFFGSGTQLSVL.

Turning to this clonotype: Its ends do not fully match the called genes, so a read error is possible. CDR3 DNA: TGTGGCAGCAGCACAATCACCGGGGAGCTGTTTTTC. Its translation is CGSSTITGELFF. The V call is TRBV11-2, the J call TRBJ2-2; D perhaps matches TRBD2 (5 bases). The CDR3 length is 12 residues. Germline lookup yields CDR1 SGHAT and CDR2 FQNNGV.

In its sample, this clonotype is medium-sized. V usage is TRBV11-2 and J usage is TRBJ1-6; D is unclear. This CDR3 has 11 residues. Germline V gives CDR1 SGHAT, CDR2 FQNNGV. Trimming left V 3 bases short and J 10 bases short, with 4 bases between. The CDR3 spells CASSLGSPLHF. The DNA for the CDR3 is TGTGCCAGCAGCTTGGGATCACCCCTCCACTTT.

This clonotype has more than one count but fewer than ten. A much larger clone differs from this one at a single base, so this may be a read error. The gene calls are TRBV13 and TRBJ1-4, with D uncertain. Germline V gives CDR1 PRHDT, CDR2 FYEKMQ (reference sequence). The CDR3 totals 9 residues. The CDR3 DNA is TGTGCCAGCGGCTTTGAACTGTTTTTT. This gives the protein CASGFELFF.

This clonotype was seen repeatedly, ten times or more. The CDR3 loop reads CASSPGTGKSSYEQYF. The CDR3, as DNA: TGTGCCAGCAGTCCCGGGACAGGGAAAAGCTCCTACGAGCAGTACTTC. This chain connects TRBV7-9 to TRBJ2-7, with 9 bases aligning to TRBD1. The length of the CDR3 is 16 residues. Germline V lookup: CDR1 SEHNR, CDR2 FQNEAQ (reference sequence). After removal of 6 bases from V and 0 bases from J, the junction contained 9 bases not matched to a gene.

About this clonotype itself: This sequence may be a read error, since a much larger clone differs from it by one base. The rearrangement uses TRBV28 and TRBJ2-7; D might be TRBD2 (5 bases). This CDR3 has 10 amino acids. Germline V gene data show CDR1 as MDHEN and CDR2 as SYDVKM. With 10 bases removed from V and 5 bases from J, the gap between germline ends came to 9 bases. The CDR3 is CAKLEHEQYF. In DNA, the CDR3 is TGTGCCAAACTAGAGCACGAGCAGTACTTC. The complete variable domain, with remaining parts taken from reference TRBV28 and TRBJ2-7, reads DVKVTQSSRYLVKRTGEKVFLECVQDMDHENMFWYRQDPGLGLRLIYFSYDVKMKEKGDIPEGYSVSREKKERFSLILESASTNQTSMYLCAKLEHEQYFGPGTRLTVT.

This clonotype was counted many times. The rearrangement uses TRBV5-5 and TRBJ2-3; D is ambiguous. Germline V lookup: CDR1 SGHKS, CDR2 YYEKEE (reference sequence). The CDR3 spans 13 residues. The germline V and J ends were trimmed by 4 bases and 5 bases, with 11 bases remaining between them. CDR3 loop: CASSLPGKDTQYF. The CDR3 DNA reads TGTGCCAGCAGCCTCCCAGGAAAAGATACGCAGTATTTT.

With respect to this clonotype: Compared with germline, one end of the junction differs, possibly owing to a read error. The rearrangement uses TRBV7-9 and TRBJ1-5; 11 nucleotides line up with TRBD1. This CDR3 region has 13 residues. The germline CDR1 and CDR2 sequences are SEHNR and FQNEAQ (reference sequence). The CDR3 reads CAISQGQGEPQHF. DNA for the CDR3: TGTGCCATCAGCCAGGGACAGGGGGAGCCCCAGCATTTT.